This T cell receptor beta chain was captured by sequencing in a study of T cells after yellow fever vaccination. Looking at the study overall: In the case of low-cell-number fractions, SMART-Seq v4 Ultra Low Input was used for preparation.

For this clonotype: Its matching antigen is unknown.

Study conclusions and caveats: Post-booster samples contained most primary-vaccination clones (around 95% CD4, approximately 88% CD8). Some clonotypes were seen in both the CD4 and the CD8 compartments. These made up a small share and likely arose from convergent recombination.

Germline-derived CDR1 and CDR2 are LGHDT and YNNKEL (reference sequence). The CDR3 has 15 residues. Trimming cost V 6 bases and J 6 bases; bases outside gene matches: 8. TCRdb redid the calling of the 5' RACE reads with MiXCR, one entry per CDR3 protein. The sample lists 350,000 to 450,000 distinct CDR3 sequences, around 19% seen once, with roughly a sixth in the top ten. The receptor was isolated from a man younger than 35 who received the YFV17D yellow fever vaccine. Here the sequenced sample was PBMCs, taken before the yellow fever booster vaccination. The gene calls are TRBV3-1 and TRBJ2-1, with 10 bases identical to TRBD2. CDR3 coding DNA: TGTGCCAGCAGACCGGGAGCGGGGGGGCTCAATGAGCAGTTCTTC. It specifies CASRPGAGGLNEQFF.